This T cell receptor beta chain originates from a study of blood T cell repertoires in COVID-19. Study-wide background: Donors in the United States, Italy and Spain gave samples during acute or convalescent COVID-19. PBMCs, B-cell-depleted T cells, or T cells provided the cDNA or gDNA that made up the material.

This clone was picked up one time. CDR3 length: 15 residues. Trimming pared 10 bases from V and 1 base from J, leaving 19 bases between. CDR1 and CDR2 (germline): MGHRA, YSYEKL. Source study methods: Researchers report that nucleated cell counts were estimated from reference gene primer amplification. Measured with immunoSEQ multiplex PCR; TCRdb has only the in-frame clones, and not every one. That table furnishes V, J and clone size, whereas the DNA furnished D and trimming. The sample holds about 260,000 clones, approximately 86% seen once. The V and J genes are TRBV4-1 and TRBJ1-1; D might be TRBD1 (6 bases). The receptor comes from a middle-aged man with active or convalescent COVID-19. Sequencing was done on a sample of peripheral blood. The CDR3, as DNA: TGCGCCACCCACAAAAGGCGGGGGGCGAACACTGAAGCTTTCTTT. It specifies CATHKRRGANTEAFF.